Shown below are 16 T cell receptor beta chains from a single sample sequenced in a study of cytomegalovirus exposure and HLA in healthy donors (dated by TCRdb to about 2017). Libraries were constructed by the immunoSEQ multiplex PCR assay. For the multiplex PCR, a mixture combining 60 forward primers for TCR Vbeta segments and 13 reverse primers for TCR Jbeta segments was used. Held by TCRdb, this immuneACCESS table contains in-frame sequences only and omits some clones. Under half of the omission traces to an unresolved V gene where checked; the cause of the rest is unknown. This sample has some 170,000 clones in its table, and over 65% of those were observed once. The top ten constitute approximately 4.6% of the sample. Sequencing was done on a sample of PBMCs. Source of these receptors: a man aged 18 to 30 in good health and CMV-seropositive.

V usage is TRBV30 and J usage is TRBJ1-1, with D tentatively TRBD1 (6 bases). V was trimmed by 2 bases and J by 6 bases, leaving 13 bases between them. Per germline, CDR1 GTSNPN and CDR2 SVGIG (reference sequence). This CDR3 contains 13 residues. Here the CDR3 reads CAWSIGGRAEAFF. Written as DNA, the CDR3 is TGTGCCTGGAGTATTGGGGGCCGCGCTGAAGCTTTCTTT.

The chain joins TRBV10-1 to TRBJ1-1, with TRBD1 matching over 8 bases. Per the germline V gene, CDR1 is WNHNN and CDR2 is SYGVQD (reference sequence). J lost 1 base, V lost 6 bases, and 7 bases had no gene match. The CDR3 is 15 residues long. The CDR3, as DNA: TGCGCCAGCAGCGCCCATACAGGGGGGAACACTGAAGCTTTCTTT. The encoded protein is CASSAHTGGNTEAFF.

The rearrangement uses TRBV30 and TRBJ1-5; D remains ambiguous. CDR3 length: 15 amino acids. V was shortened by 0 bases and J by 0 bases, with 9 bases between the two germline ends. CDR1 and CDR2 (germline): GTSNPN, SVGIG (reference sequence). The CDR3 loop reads CAWSVGGYSNQPQHF. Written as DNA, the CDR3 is TGTGCCTGGAGTGTAGGCGGGTATAGCAATCAGCCCCAGCATTTT.

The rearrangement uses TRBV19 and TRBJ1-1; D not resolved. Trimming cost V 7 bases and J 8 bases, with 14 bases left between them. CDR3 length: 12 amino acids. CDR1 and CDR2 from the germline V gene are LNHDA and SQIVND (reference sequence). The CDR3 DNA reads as TGTGCCAGTATAGTAGGCGAGACAGAAGCTTTCTTT. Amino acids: CASIVGETEAFF.

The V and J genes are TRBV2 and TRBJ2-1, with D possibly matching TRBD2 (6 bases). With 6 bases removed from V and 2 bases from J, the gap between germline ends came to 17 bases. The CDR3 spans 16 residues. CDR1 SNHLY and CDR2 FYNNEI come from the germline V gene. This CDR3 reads CASRTGLLSAYNEQFF. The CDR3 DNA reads TGTGCCAGCAGAACGGGACTGCTGAGTGCCTACAATGAGCAGTTCTTC.

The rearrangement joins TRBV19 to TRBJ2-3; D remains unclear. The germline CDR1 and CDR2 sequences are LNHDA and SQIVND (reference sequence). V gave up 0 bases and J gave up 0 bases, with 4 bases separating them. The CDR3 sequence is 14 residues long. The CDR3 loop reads CASSIDLSTDTQYF. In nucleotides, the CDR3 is TGTGCCAGTAGTATAGATCTTAGCACAGATACGCAGTATTTT.

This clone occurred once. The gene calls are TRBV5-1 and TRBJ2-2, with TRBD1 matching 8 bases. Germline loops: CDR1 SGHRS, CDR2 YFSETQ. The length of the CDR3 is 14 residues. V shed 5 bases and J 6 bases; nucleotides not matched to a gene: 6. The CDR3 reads CASSSTGGPGELFF. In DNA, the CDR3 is TGCGCCAGCAGTTCTACAGGGGGTCCCGGGGAGCTGTTTTTT.

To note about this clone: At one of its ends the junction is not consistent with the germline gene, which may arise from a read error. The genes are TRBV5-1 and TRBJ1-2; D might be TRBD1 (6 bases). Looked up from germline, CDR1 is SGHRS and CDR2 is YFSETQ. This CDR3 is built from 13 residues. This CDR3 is CACRTDANYGYTF. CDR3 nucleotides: TGCGCCTGCAGGACAGACGCTAACTATGGCTACACCTTC.

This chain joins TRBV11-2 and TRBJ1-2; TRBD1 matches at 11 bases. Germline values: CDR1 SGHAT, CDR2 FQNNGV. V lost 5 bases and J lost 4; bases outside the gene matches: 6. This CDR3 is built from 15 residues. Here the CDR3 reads CASSTGQGGIYGYTF. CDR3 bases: TGTGCCAGCAGCACGGGACAGGGGGGGATCTATGGCTACACCTTC.

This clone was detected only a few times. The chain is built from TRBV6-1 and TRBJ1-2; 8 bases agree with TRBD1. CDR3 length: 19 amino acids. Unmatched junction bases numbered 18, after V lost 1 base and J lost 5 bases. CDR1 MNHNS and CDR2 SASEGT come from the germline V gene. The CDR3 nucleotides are TGTGCCAGCAGTGAAGAACTAGGACAGGGTCGGTCTGGGTATTATGGCTACACCTTC. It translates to CASSEELGQGRSGYYGYTF.

The CDR3 region has the DNA TGTGCCAGCAGCCCGGACACTAATTCACCCCTCCACTTT. As protein: CASSPDTNSPLHF. This chain uses TRBV9 with TRBJ1-6; D may be TRBD1 (5 bases). Germline V gene lookup returns CDR1 SGDLS and CDR2 YYNGEE. The CDR3 length is 13 residues. V was pared by 4 bases and J by 6 bases, with 8 bases between.

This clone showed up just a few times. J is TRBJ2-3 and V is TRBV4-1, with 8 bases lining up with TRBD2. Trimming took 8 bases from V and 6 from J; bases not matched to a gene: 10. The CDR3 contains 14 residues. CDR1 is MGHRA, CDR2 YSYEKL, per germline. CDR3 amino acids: CASVGTGGPDTQYF. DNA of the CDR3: TGCGCCAGCGTCGGGACGGGGGGGCCTGATACGCAGTATTTT.

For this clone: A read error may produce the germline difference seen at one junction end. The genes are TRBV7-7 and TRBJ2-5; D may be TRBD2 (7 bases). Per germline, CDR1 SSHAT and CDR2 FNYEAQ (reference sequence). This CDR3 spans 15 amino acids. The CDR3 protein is CASSPRGRRIETQYF. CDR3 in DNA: TGTGCTAGCAGCCCGCGGGGGCGGAGGATAGAGACCCAGTACTTC.

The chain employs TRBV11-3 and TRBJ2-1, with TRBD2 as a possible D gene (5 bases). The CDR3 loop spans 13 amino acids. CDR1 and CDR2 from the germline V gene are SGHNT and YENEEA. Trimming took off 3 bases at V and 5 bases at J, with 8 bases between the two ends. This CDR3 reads CASSLGRHNEQFF. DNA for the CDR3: TGTGCCAGCAGCTTGGGGAGACACAATGAGCAGTTCTTC.

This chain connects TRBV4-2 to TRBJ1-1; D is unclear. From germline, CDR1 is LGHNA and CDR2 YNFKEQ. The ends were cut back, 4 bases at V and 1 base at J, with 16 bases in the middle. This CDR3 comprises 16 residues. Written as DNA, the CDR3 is TGTGCCAGCAGCCTTAAGGTGGGCGGGCCGAACACTGAAGCTTTCTTT. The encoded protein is CASSLKVGGPNTEAFF.

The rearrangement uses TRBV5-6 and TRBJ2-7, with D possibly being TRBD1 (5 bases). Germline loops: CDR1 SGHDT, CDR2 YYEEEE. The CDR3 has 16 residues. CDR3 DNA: TGTGCCAGCAGCTTGGGACCCCAGGGCGCGCCTGGAGAGCAGTGCGTC. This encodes CASSLGPQGAPGEQCV.